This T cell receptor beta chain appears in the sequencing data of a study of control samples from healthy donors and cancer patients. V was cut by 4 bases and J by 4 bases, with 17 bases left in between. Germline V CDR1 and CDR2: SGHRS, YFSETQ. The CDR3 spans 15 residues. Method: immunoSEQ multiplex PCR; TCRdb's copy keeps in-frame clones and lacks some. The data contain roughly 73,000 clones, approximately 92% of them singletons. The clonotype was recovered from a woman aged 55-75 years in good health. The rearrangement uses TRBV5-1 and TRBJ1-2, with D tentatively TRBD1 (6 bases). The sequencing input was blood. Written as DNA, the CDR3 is TGCGCCAGCAGCATTGATCCGGGACAACCCTATGGCTACACCTTC. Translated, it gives CASSIDPGQPYGYTF.